The clone carrying this T cell receptor beta chain was seen only once. Sequencing was performed with immunoSEQ multiplex PCR; in TCRdb, only in-frame clones are kept and a portion is missing. The data show a few hundred thousand clones, approximately 89% seen once. The CDR3 has 16 residues. The J segment lost 3 bases and the V segment lost 2 bases, leaving 7 bases of the junction unmatched. Per the germline V gene, CDR1 is MDHEN and CDR2 is SYDVKM. This record comes from a study of blood T cell repertoires in COVID-19. The chain combines TRBV28 with TRBJ1-5, with 7 bases fitting TRBD1. The sequenced sample was PBMCs or T cells enriched from blood (not recorded which). The TCR was taken from a man between 40 and 49 years old in a cohort exposed to, infected with or recovered from COVID-19 (not recorded which). This CDR3 is CASSLRGGEINQPQHF. Written as DNA, the CDR3 is TGTGCCAGCAGTTTAAGAGGGGGCGAGATCAATCAGCCCCAGCATTTT.